Following are 28 T cell receptor beta chains from one sample sequenced in a study of blood T cells in healthy people across ages. Combining a sample-barcoded 5' primer with a J-beta primer mix, a second PCR ran for about 7 to 11 cycles. One entry per CDR3 protein results from TCRdb running MiXCR on the 5' RACE reads. The repertoire holds 700,000 or so distinct CDR3 sequences, with about 43% as singletons. Sample: blood. Receptor source: a man older than 75 in good health.

The chain carries TRBV5-4 and TRBJ2-5; maybe TRBD2 (5 bases). Matching the DNA end better, TRBJ2-7 makes the J call doubtful. This CDR3 spans 15 amino acids. Germline CDR1 reads SGHNT; CDR2 reads YYREEE (reference sequence). The CDR3 DNA reads as TGTGCCAGCAGCTTAAACCGGCGGGCGGGTTACGAGCAGTACTTC. Translated, it gives CASSLNRRAGYEQYF.

This clonotype appeared a single time. This may stem from a read error, because a much larger clone lies one nucleotide away. This chain connects TRBV27 to TRBJ1-5, with TRBD1 as a possible D gene (5 bases). Looked up from germline, CDR1 is MNHEY and CDR2 is SMNVEV (reference sequence). V was trimmed by 5 bases and J by 2 bases, leaving 16 bases between them. The CDR3 spans 16 residues. CDR3 in amino acids: CASSLAGGMGNQPQHF. The DNA of the CDR3 is TGTGCCAGCAGTCTCGCGGGGGGGATGGGCAATCAGCCCCAGCATTTT.

J is TRBJ1-4 and V is TRBV9; D remains ambiguous. The germline gives CDR1 SGDLS, CDR2 YYNGEE. The CDR3 contains 15 residues. The V and J ends lost 4 bases and 4 bases respectively, with 14 bases between them. CDR3 residues: CASSPLGSGNEKLFF. The CDR3 DNA follows: TGTGCCAGCAGCCCCCTGGGGAGCGGTAATGAAAAACTGTTTTTT.

This clonotype was detected only once. The chain recombines TRBV20-1 with TRBJ1-1; D gene ambiguous. Germline V gives CDR1 DFQATT, CDR2 SNEGSKA (reference sequence). This CDR3 is 14 amino acids long. V was trimmed by 1 base and J by 7 bases, leaving 16 bases between them. For the CDR3, the DNA is TGCAGTGCTAGAGCTCAAGAGATACAAGGTGAAGCTTTCTTT. Translating gives CSARAQEIQGEAFF.

This clonotype was detected only a few times. The chain links TRBV20-1 to TRBJ2-3, with D unresolved. CDR1 is DFQATT, CDR2 SNEGSKA, per germline (reference sequence). V was shortened by 3 bases and J by 0 bases, with 19 bases between the two germline ends. This CDR3 has 17 amino acids. This chain's CDR3 is CSASVDSASTSTDTQYF. In DNA form, the CDR3 reads TGCAGTGCTAGCGTAGACTCGGCGTCTACTAGCACAGATACGCAGTATTTT.

This clonotype was seen more than once but under ten times. This chain links TRBV11-2 with TRBJ2-7; D uncertain. Trimming left V 5 bases short and J 0 bases short, with 8 bases between. The CDR3 consists of 13 residues. Germline V gives CDR1 SGHAT, CDR2 FQNNGV. CDR3 coding DNA: TGTGCCAGCAGCAGCACGGGCTCCTACGAGCAGTACTTC. Its translation: CASSSTGSYEQYF. The full variable domain, completed using reference TRBV11-2 and TRBJ2-7, is EAGVAQSPRYKIIEKRQSVAFWCNPISGHATLYWYQQILGQGPKLLIQFQNNGVVDDSQLPKDRFSAERLKGVDSTLKIQPAKLEDSAVYLCASSSTGSYEQYFGPGTRLTVT.

This clonotype has just a few counts. The V and J genes are TRBV20-1 and TRBJ1-5; D gene uncertain. The CDR3 loop spans 12 amino acids. Trimming removed 4 bases from V and 7 bases from J, with 11 bases in between. Germline CDR1 DFQATT, CDR2 SNEGSKA (reference sequence). Here the CDR3 DNA reads TGCAGTGCTACTACGGTTGGCCAGCCCCAGCATTTT. It specifies CSATTVGQPQHF.

This clonotype was counted only a few times. The rearrangement links TRBV20-1 to TRBJ1-2; a weak D match, TRBD1 (6 bases). The ends were cut back, 5 bases at V and 4 bases at J, with 14 bases in the middle. Germline V lookup: CDR1 DFQATT, CDR2 SNEGSKA (reference sequence). The length of the CDR3 is 13 residues. The CDR3 loop reads CSAARGGLYGYTF. CDR3 nucleotides: TGCAGTGCTGCCCGGGGGGGCCTCTATGGCTACACCTTC.

Of note for this clonotype: The junction shows a germline mismatch at one end, possibly a read error. This chain uses TRBV20-1 with TRBJ2-1, with TRBD2 matching 7 bases. The V gene's germline CDR1 is DFQATT and CDR2 SNEGSKA (reference sequence). The length of the CDR3 is 17 residues. The DNA of the CDR3 is TGCAGTGCTAGAGATAGGAGCGGGGTGCCCCTTTCCAATGAGCATTTCTTC. Translation: CSARDRSGVPLSNEHFF.

This clonotype has only a few counts. The chain joins TRBV6-5 to TRBJ2-3; no clear D gene. This CDR3 comprises 13 residues. The ends were cut back, 6 bases at V and 11 bases at J, with 18 bases in the middle. Germline lookup yields CDR1 MNHEY and CDR2 SVGAGI. Here the CDR3 DNA reads TGTGCCAGCAGCTCCGGATCTTCATCTCGGCAGTATTTT. Its protein product is CASSSGSSSRQYF.

The chain couples TRBV7-2 to TRBJ2-1; D might be TRBD2 (7 bases). Germline loops: CDR1 SGHTA, CDR2 FQGNSA. Trimming removed 5 bases at V and 5 bases at J, with 19 bases between. This CDR3 spans 16 amino acids. CDR3 DNA: TGTGCCAGCAGCCTCTCTTGGGGGGGGCCAAACAATGAGCAGTTCTTC. It codes for CASSLSWGGPNNEQFF.

The chain combines TRBV20-1 with TRBJ1-2; D ambiguous. Trimming took off 3 bases at V and 4 bases at J, with 9 bases between the two ends. The germline gives CDR1 DFQATT, CDR2 SNEGSKA (reference sequence). The CDR3 totals 12 residues. The CDR3 nucleotides are TGCAGTGCTAGGGTCATGGGCTATGGCTACACCTTC. Protein sequence: CSARVMGYGYTF.

The chain combines TRBV20-1 with TRBJ2-3; D unclear. Germline CDR1 DFQATT, CDR2 SNEGSKA (reference sequence). This CDR3 comprises 15 residues. Between the trimmed V and J ends, which lost 5 bases and 0 bases, there was a span of 15 bases. CDR3 bases: TGCAGTGCTGCCCTGACTGGCGCTAGCACAGATACGCAGTATTTT. This sequence encodes CSAALTGASTDTQYF.

As regards this clonotype: Compared with germline, one end of the junction differs, possibly owing to a read error. The chain couples TRBV5-1 to TRBJ1-2, with D maybe TRBD1 (6 bases). Per germline, CDR1 SGHRS and CDR2 YFSETQ. The CDR3 extends over 14 amino acids. This CDR3 is CAGSSLEGDYGYTF. CDR3 DNA sequence: TGCGCCGGCAGCTCGCTCGAGGGGGACTATGGCTACACCTTC. The full variable domain, in which reference TRBV5-1 and TRBJ1-2 provide the parts outside the CDR3, is KAGVTQTPRYLIKTRGQQVTLSCSPISGHRSVSWYQQTPGQGLQFLFEYFSETQRNKGNFPGRFSGRQFSNSRSEMNVSTLELGDSALYLCAGSSLEGDYGYTFGSGTRLTVV.

This clonotype was observed a few times. This rearrangement joins TRBV10-3 to TRBJ2-5; weak D call: TRBD1 (5 bases). The germline gives CDR1 ENHRY, CDR2 SYGVKD. V was shortened by 2 bases and J by 3 bases, with 7 bases between the two germline ends. This CDR3 has 13 amino acids. The CDR3 spells CAISERGKETQYF. The CDR3 DNA reads TGTGCCATCAGTGAGAGGGGAAAAGAGACCCAGTACTTC.

The V and J genes are TRBV6-6 and TRBJ1-3; no firm D call. V shed 7 bases and J shed 4 bases, with 14 bases lying between them. The CDR3 is 14 residues long. CDR1 is MNHNY, CDR2 SVGAGI, per germline (reference sequence). CDR3 sequence (DNA): TGTGCCAGCACCGCAGAACTTTCCGGAAACACCATATATTTT. Translating gives CASTAELSGNTIYF.

The V gene is TRBV5-6, the J gene TRBJ2-1; D is uncertain. Trimming took 0 bases from V and 4 from J, leaving 11 bases between them. The CDR3 loop spans 15 amino acids. Germline assignment: CDR1 SGHDT and CDR2 YYEEEE. The CDR3 region has the DNA TGTGCCAGCAGCTTGGCGAGCGCTCCATACAATGAGCAGTTCTTC. Its translation: CASSLASAPYNEQFF. Variable domain in full (rest from reference TRBV5-6 and TRBJ2-1): DAGVTQSPTHLIKTRGQQVTLRCSPKSGHDTVSWYQQALGQGPQFIFQYYEEEERQRGNFPDRFSGHQFPNYSSELNVNALLLGDSALYLCASSLASAPYNEQFFGPGTRLTVL.

In this sample, this clonotype turned up a few times. This chain uses TRBV6-5 with TRBJ1-1; D is unclear. Germline CDR1 and CDR2: MNHEY and SVGAGI. The CDR3 has 14 amino acids. Trimming took 2 bases from V and 1 from J, leaving 8 bases between them. The CDR3 reads CASSYNRKNTEAFF. CDR3 coding DNA: TGTGCCAGCAGTTACAACAGAAAGAACACTGAAGCTTTCTTT.

CDR3 loop: CASSVGTPLNEQYF. The CDR3 DNA follows: TGTGCCAGCAGCGTCGGGACGCCGCTCAATGAGCAGTACTTC. The chain combines TRBV5-5 with TRBJ2-5; D is possibly TRBD1 or TRBD2 (5 bases each). This CDR3 comprises 14 residues. V dropped 4 bases and J dropped 11 bases, with 21 bases sitting between them. The germline CDR1 and CDR2 sequences are SGHKS and YYEKEE (reference sequence).

This clonotype was seen more than once but under ten times. The chain employs TRBV4-3 and TRBJ1-6; no clear D. Germline CDR1 is LGHNA and CDR2 is YSLEER. This CDR3 spans 14 amino acids. V was trimmed by 3 bases and J by 9 bases, leaving 12 bases between them. Here the CDR3 reads CASSQAVKVSPLHF. The CDR3 DNA reads TGCGCCAGCAGCCAGGCGGTAAAGGTTTCACCCCTCCACTTT.

The table lists this clonotype with a few counts. CDR3 loop: CSVDSRVGYTF. CDR3 bases: TGCAGCGTTGACTCCAGGGTTGGCTACACCTTC. The rearrangement joins TRBV29-1 to TRBJ1-2; possible D gene TRBD1, 5 bases. V was shortened by 3 bases and J by 7 bases, with 9 bases between the two germline ends. Germline V gene lookup returns CDR1 SQVTM and CDR2 ANQGSEA. The CDR3 contains 11 residues.

V is TRBV12-3 or TRBV12-4 and J is TRBJ2-3, with 13 bases that match TRBD2. Unmatched junction bases numbered 5, after V lost 5 bases and J lost 0 bases. The CDR3 has 17 amino acids. CDR3 in amino acids: CASSTSGGGISTDTQYF. CDR3 coding DNA: TGTGCCAGCAGTACTAGCGGGGGGGGGATCAGCACAGATACGCAGTATTTT.

The chain recombines TRBV7-6 with TRBJ1-6; 7 nucleotides match TRBD1. Germline V gene lookup returns CDR1 SGHVS and CDR2 FNYEAQ. The length of the CDR3 is 18 residues. V dropped 5 bases and J dropped 0; count of bases not matched to a gene: 10. The chain's CDR3 is CASSPRPGQSSYNSPLHF. CDR3 sequence (DNA): TGTGCCAGCAGCCCAAGACCGGGACAGAGCTCCTATAATTCACCCCTCCACTTT.

The chain uses TRBV30 and TRBJ2-1, with a weak D call TRBD2 (6 bases). The CDR3 is 13 amino acids. Germline lookup yields CDR1 GTSNPN and CDR2 SVGIG (reference sequence). V was clipped by 1 base and J by 10 bases, with 14 bases between them. CDR3 region: CAWSARDSGEQFF. In DNA form, the CDR3 reads TGTGCCTGGAGTGCCCGGGACTCTGGCGAGCAGTTCTTC.

This clonotype was found a few times. The chain links TRBV2 to TRBJ2-1; 11 bases match TRBD2. From germline, CDR1 is SNHLY and CDR2 FYNNEI. This CDR3 is 14 amino acids long. V was clipped by 9 bases and J by 8 bases; unmatched bases: 9. CDR3 residues: CASLSGGEVDEQFF. The CDR3 bases are TGTGCCAGTCTTAGCGGGGGGGAGGTTGATGAGCAGTTCTTC.

V gene TRBV20-1 combines with J gene TRBJ1-1, with D unclear. CDR1 and CDR2 from the germline V gene are DFQATT and SNEGSKA (reference sequence). This CDR3 is built from 11 residues. V shed 0 bases and J shed 9 bases, with 8 bases lying between them. CDR3 protein: CSARDTPQAFF. The CDR3 DNA reads as TGCAGTGCTAGAGATACGCCCCAAGCTTTCTTT.

This chain connects TRBV7-2 to TRBJ2-5, with D uncertain. V was cut by 2 bases and J by 5 bases, with 6 bases left in between. Germline lookup yields CDR1 SGHTA and CDR2 FQGNSA. The CDR3 runs to 12 residues. This CDR3 is CASSLIVETQYF. The CDR3 DNA is TGTGCCAGCAGCTTAATTGTGGAGACCCAGTACTTC.

The V and J genes are TRBV20-1 and TRBJ1-5, with 10 positions matching TRBD1. This CDR3 comprises 14 residues. Germline CDR1 DFQATT, CDR2 SNEGSKA (reference sequence). J lost 9 bases, V lost 2 bases, and 7 bases had no gene match. DNA of the CDR3: TGCAGTGCTAGACCCGGACAGGGGGACTGGCCCCAGCATTTT. Its translation is CSARPGQGDWPQHF.